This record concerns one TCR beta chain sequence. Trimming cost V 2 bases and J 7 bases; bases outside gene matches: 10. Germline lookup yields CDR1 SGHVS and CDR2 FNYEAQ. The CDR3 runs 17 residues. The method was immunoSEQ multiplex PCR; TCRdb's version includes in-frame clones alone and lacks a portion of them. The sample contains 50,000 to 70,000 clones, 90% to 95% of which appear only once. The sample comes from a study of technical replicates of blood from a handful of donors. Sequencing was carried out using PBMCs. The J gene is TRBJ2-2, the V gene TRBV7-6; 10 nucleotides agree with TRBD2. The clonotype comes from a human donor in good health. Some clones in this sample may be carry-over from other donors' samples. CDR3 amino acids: CASSLLASGGVDGELFF. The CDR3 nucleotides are TGTGCCAGCAGCTTACTTGCTAGCGGGGGAGTGGACGGGGAGCTGTTTTTT.